A single sample gave rise to the 9 T cell receptor beta chains below, sequenced in a study of memory CD8 T cells in hepatitis C reinfection. The data were produced by immunoSEQ multiplex PCR, yet TCRdb's version contains in-frame clones alone and is incomplete. The table lists about 46,000 clones, nearly 90% of them singletons. Time point reported: late/post reinfection, 12 to 24 weeks after detection. The sorted cells went straight to TCR sequencing with no prior in vitro expansion. Specimen: naive CD8+ T cells sorted from blood. The source of these receptors is a man between 18 and 35 years old with hepatitis C virus infection.

CDR3 residues: CASSYSGQPYEQYF. The CDR3 DNA follows: TGTGCCAGCAGTTACTCGGGGCAACCCTACGAGCAGTACTTC. The chain joins TRBV6-6 to TRBJ2-5; tentatively, D is TRBD1 (5 bases). The end of the DNA aligns better with TRBJ2-7, so the J call may be wrong. The length of the CDR3 is 14 residues. Germline V gives CDR1 MNHNY, CDR2 SVGAGI (reference sequence).

This clone was detected once. The genes are TRBV1 and TRBJ1-3; the DNA was not used to check the table's D call, TRBD1. TRBV1 is a pseudogene segment. CDR3 length equals 16 residues. The CDR3 loop reads CTSSQDRAASGNTIYF. CDR3 coding DNA: TGCACCAGCAGCCAGGACAGGGCGGCCTCTGGAAACACCATATATTTT.

The chain links TRBV7-3 to TRBJ2-3; perhaps TRBD2 as D (7 bases). V was pared by 5 bases and J by 1 base, with 16 bases between. This CDR3 has 16 amino acids. CDR1 and CDR2 from the germline V gene are SGHTA and FQGTGA. The CDR3 region is CASSPQGLAGTDTQYF. CDR3 bases: TGTGCCAGCAGCCCCCAGGGGCTAGCGGGCACAGATACGCAGTATTTT.

V gene TRBV9 combines with J gene TRBJ2-1; weak D call: TRBD2 (5 bases). The CDR3 is 14 amino acids. Germline V gene data show CDR1 as SGDLS and CDR2 as YYNGEE. Trimming stripped 2 bases from V and 4 bases from J, with 10 bases between. The CDR3 DNA follows: TGTGCCAGCAGCGTTGGCGGGCGTTACAATGAGCAGTTCTTC. Amino acids: CASSVGGRYNEQFF.

The chain is built from TRBV15 and TRBJ1-3; unclear D gene. Germline V CDR1 and CDR2: LNHNV, YYDKDF (reference sequence). Trimming left V 0 bases short and J 4 bases short, with 10 bases between. This CDR3 comprises 15 residues. In DNA, the CDR3 is TGTGCCACCAGCAGAGATCAGACACTCGGAAACACCATATATTTT. Residues: CATSRDQTLGNTIYF.

The rearrangement uses TRBV4-1 and TRBJ1-2; 9 bases map to TRBD1. This CDR3 spans 16 amino acids. The germline gives CDR1 MGHRA, CDR2 YSYEKL. The trim removed 0 bases at V and 8 bases at J, leaving 10 bases unmatched. CDR3: CASSQDRMGQGYGYTF. The DNA of the CDR3 is TGCGCCAGCAGCCAAGATCGAATGGGACAGGGTTACGGCTACACCTTC.

This sequence joins TRBV4-1 and TRBJ2-5, with D maybe TRBD1 (6 bases). This CDR3 is built from 13 residues. V dropped 1 base and J dropped 13 bases, with 16 bases sitting between them. Germline CDR1 reads MGHRA; CDR2 reads YSYEKL. The CDR3 DNA sequence: TGCGCCAGCAGCCAAGCCGGGACCAGGGGAACGTACTTC. This gives the protein CASSQAGTRGTYF.

This sequence joins TRBV5-6 and TRBJ1-2, with D perhaps TRBD1 (5 bases). CDR3 length: 14 amino acids. V lost 0 bases and J 6 bases, leaving 12 bases between the germline ends. The germline CDR1 and CDR2 sequences are SGHDT and YYEEEE. CDR3 bases: TGTGCCAGCAGCTTGGGGGGCCATTTCAATGGCTACACCTTC. Translating gives CASSLGGHFNGYTF.

This clone was observed once. The V and J genes are TRBV7-9 and TRBJ1-2; D is possibly TRBD1 (5 bases). Germline V CDR1 and CDR2: SEHNR, FQNEAQ (reference sequence). This CDR3 has 16 amino acids. Trimming stripped 7 bases from V and 1 base from J, with 19 bases between. CDR3 region: CASTSSTGHFNYGYTF. The CDR3 nucleotides read TGTGCCAGCACCTCTTCTACCGGACACTTTAACTATGGCTACACCTTC.